The 25 T cell receptor beta chains below come from one sample, sequenced in a study of pediatric ulcerative colitis. The rectum was sampled with one to two pinch biopsies at colonoscopy. Sequenced by immunoSEQ multiplex PCR; TCRdb stores in-frame clones only, minus some. Of 20,000 to 25,000 clones in the sample, around 64% are singletons; the top ten hold around a sixth. Sequencing used gut tissue. The receptors come from a boy between 10 and 17 years old with severe ulcerative colitis.

The chain joins TRBV5-5 to TRBJ1-1; D is perhaps TRBD1 (5 bases). V lost 0 bases, J lost 0 bases, and 9 bases lay in between. Germline CDR1 reads SGHKS; CDR2 reads YYEKEE (reference sequence). This CDR3 comprises 15 residues. The CDR3, as DNA: TGTGCCAGCAGCTTGGCGGCAGGGCTGAACACTGAAGCTTTCTTT. Encoded protein: CASSLAAGLNTEAFF.

V is TRBV5-8 and J is TRBJ1-4, with 8 bases lining up with TRBD1. V dropped 5 bases and J dropped 11; count of bases not matched to a gene: 11. The CDR3 is made up of 14 amino acids. Germline CDR1 is SGHTS and CDR2 is YDEGEE. In DNA form, the CDR3 reads TGTGCCAGCAGTGGCAGGGGGCCTGGAGTTAAACTGTTTTTT. Translating it yields CASSGRGPGVKLFF.

The chain uses TRBV6-5 and TRBJ2-2; no clear D. V shed 6 bases and J shed 0 bases, with 5 bases lying between them. This CDR3 comprises 13 residues. Germline V gene lookup returns CDR1 MNHEY and CDR2 SVGAGI. The CDR3 spells CASREPNTGELFF. The CDR3 nucleotides read TGTGCCAGCAGGGAACCGAACACCGGGGAGCTGTTTTTT.

This chain joins TRBV7-9 and TRBJ1-2; D remains ambiguous. V lost 2 bases and J lost 8, with 6 bases in between. From germline, CDR1 is SEHNR and CDR2 FQNEAQ (reference sequence). This CDR3 region has 11 residues. This CDR3 is CASSLYGGYTF. CDR3 coding DNA: TGTGCCAGCAGCTTATATGGCGGCTACACCTTC.

This sequence joins TRBV7-7 and TRBJ2-5, with a tentative D call TRBD2 (5 bases). This CDR3 spans 15 amino acids. V was clipped by 3 bases and J by 0 bases, with 11 bases between them. Germline CDR1 is SSHAT and CDR2 is FNYEAQ (reference sequence). DNA for the CDR3: TGTGCCAGCAGCTTGGGCAGGACTTACCAAGAGACCCAGTACTTC. The encoded protein is CASSLGRTYQETQYF.

There are a few counts of this clone. The rearrangement links TRBV5-6 to TRBJ2-7, with D hard to call. CDR3 length: 15 amino acids. Germline V lookup: CDR1 SGHDT, CDR2 YYEEEE. V gave up 0 bases and J gave up 1 base, with 11 bases separating them. The CDR3 DNA is TGTGCCAGCAGCTTGGTTGCCACGGCATCCTACGAGCAGTACTTC. Residues: CASSLVATASYEQYF.

The chain employs TRBV7-2 and TRBJ2-5; either TRBD1 or TRBD2 may supply D (6 bases each). V dropped 5 bases and J dropped 7 bases, with 17 bases sitting between them. The CDR3 is 14 residues long. The V gene's germline CDR1 is SGHTA and CDR2 FQGNSA. The CDR3 loop reads CASSPTGTSGTQYF. CDR3 bases: TGTGCCAGCAGCCCTACAGGGACTTCGGGGACCCAGTACTTC.

This chain joins TRBV6-1 and TRBJ2-5; D is ambiguous. Looked up from germline, CDR1 is MNHNS and CDR2 is SASEGT. Trimming shortened V by 4 bases and J by 3 bases, and 3 bases separated the two germline ends. The CDR3 consists of 11 residues. The DNA of the CDR3 is TGTGCCAGCAGTGTAAAAGAGACCCAGTACTTC. Amino acids: CASSVKETQYF.

A few counts support this clone. The gene calls are TRBV23-1 and TRBJ1-5, with a weak D call TRBD1 (6 bases). TRBV23-1 is assigned to the ORF class and has an uncertain function. V was cut by 11 bases and J by 0 bases, with 11 bases left in between. The CDR3 has 13 residues. The CDR3 loop reads CAGAGDSNQPQHF. CDR3 in DNA: TGCGCCGGCGCAGGGGATAGCAATCAGCCCCAGCATTTT.

V and J are TRBV7-8 and TRBJ2-1; D is perhaps TRBD2 (6 bases). Germline loops: CDR1 SGHVS, CDR2 FQNEAQ. V gave up 1 base and J gave up 1 base, with 8 bases separating them. The CDR3 runs to 15 residues. CDR3 protein: CASSLGLVSYNEQFF. The CDR3 DNA follows: TGTGCCAGCAGCTTAGGACTAGTTTCCTACAATGAGCAGTTCTTC.

This chain connects TRBV4-1 to TRBJ1-6; a weak D match, TRBD1 (5 bases). Germline lookup yields CDR1 MGHRA and CDR2 YSYEKL. This CDR3 comprises 15 residues. Trimming took off 0 bases at V and 8 bases at J, with 11 bases between the two ends. CDR3 DNA: TGCGCCAGCAGCCAAGAAGGGGAGTTCTATTCACCCCTCCACTTT. Its translation: CASSQEGEFYSPLHF.

The chain is built from TRBV6-1 and TRBJ1-2, with D uncertain. The ends were cut back, 2 bases at V and 8 bases at J, with 9 bases in the middle. The CDR3 has 12 residues. In germline, CDR1 is MNHNS, CDR2 SASEGT. The DNA for the CDR3 is TGTGCCAGCAGTGAAACCCCGGGAGGCTACACCTTC. This translates into CASSETPGGYTF.

The V call is TRBV7-8, the J call TRBJ2-3; 9 bases line up with TRBD2. Per germline, CDR1 SGHVS and CDR2 FQNEAQ. This CDR3 comprises 15 residues. V was clipped by 6 bases and J by 4 bases; unmatched bases: 8. CDR3 in DNA: TGTGCCAGCAGTTCCCTAGCGGGGTTAGCAGATACGCAGTATTTT. This gives the protein CASSSLAGLADTQYF.

V usage is TRBV9 and J usage is TRBJ2-1, with 9 positions matching TRBD2. CDR1 and CDR2 (germline): SGDLS, YYNGEE. The CDR3 is made up of 15 amino acids. V lost 3 bases to trimming and J lost 6 bases; unmatched junction nucleotides: 7. The CDR3 bases are TGTGCCAGCAGCGCCGACGCGCGGGGGGGCAATGAGCAGTTCTTC. Protein sequence: CASSADARGGNEQFF.

The gene calls are TRBV6-1 and TRBJ1-4; 10 nucleotides agree with TRBD1. Trimming cost V 6 bases and J 6 bases; bases outside gene matches: 4. This CDR3 comprises 14 residues. CDR1 is MNHNS, CDR2 SASEGT, per germline. CDR3 sequence: CASRPTGGYEKLFF. CDR3 sequence (DNA): TGTGCCAGCAGGCCGACAGGGGGCTATGAAAAACTGTTTTTT.

The chain uses TRBV2 and TRBJ2-2; D is perhaps TRBD1 (6 bases). V dropped 6 bases and J dropped 9 bases, with 17 bases sitting between them. CDR1 and CDR2 from the germline V gene are SNHLY and FYNNEI. The CDR3 sequence is 14 residues long. The DNA of the CDR3 is TGTGCCAGCAGGAAGGGGGTGAACGTCCGGGAGCTGTTTTTT. This sequence encodes CASRKGVNVRELFF.

This clone was counted a few times. The chain links TRBV4-1 to TRBJ2-7; 7 bases align to TRBD2. Germline values: CDR1 MGHRA, CDR2 YSYEKL. The J segment lost 4 bases and the V segment lost 5 bases, leaving 5 bases of the junction unmatched. CDR3 length: 13 residues. CDR3 sequence: CASSVRLAYEQYF. The CDR3 DNA follows: TGCGCCAGCAGCGTAAGACTAGCATACGAGCAGTACTTC.

The V and J genes are TRBV7-9 and TRBJ1-2; the D gene is possibly TRBD1 (5 bases). The V end lost 3 bases, the J end lost 8 bases, and 16 bases lay between the germline ends. The CDR3 is 14 residues long. Germline V CDR1 and CDR2: SEHNR, FQNEAQ (reference sequence). In DNA form, the CDR3 reads TGTGCCAGCAGCTTGATGGAGGCAGGGATGGGCTACACCTTC. Protein product: CASSLMEAGMGYTF.

The chain recombines TRBV30 with TRBJ2-1; 10 positions agree with TRBD2. After removal of 4 bases from V and 3 bases from J, the junction contained 3 bases not matched to a gene. Germline V CDR1 and CDR2: GTSNPN, SVGIG (reference sequence). The CDR3 consists of 14 residues. CDR3 sequence (DNA): TGTGCCTGGAACAGCGGGGGGGTCTACAATGAGCAGTTCTTC. It translates to CAWNSGGVYNEQFF. The whole variable domain, remainder taken from reference TRBV30 and TRBJ2-1, is SQTIHQWPATLVQPVGSPLSLECTVEGTSNPNLYWYRQAAGRGLQLLFYSVGIGQISSEVPQNLSASRPQDRQFILSSKKLLLSDSGFYLCAWNSGGVYNEQFFGPGTRLTVL.

The chain recombines TRBV30 with TRBJ1-1; D gene ambiguous. The germline CDR1 and CDR2 sequences are GTSNPN and SVGIG (reference sequence). Trimming took 1 base from V and 7 from J, leaving 13 bases between them. The CDR3 runs 13 residues. The CDR3 region has the DNA TGTGCCTGGAGTGCTCACGTAGGAGGTGAAGCTTTCTTT. It specifies CAWSAHVGGEAFF. The variable domain in full, completed from reference TRBV30 and TRBJ1-1, reads SQTIHQWPATLVQPVGSPLSLECTVEGTSNPNLYWYRQAAGRGLQLLFYSVGIGQISSEVPQNLSASRPQDRQFILSSKKLLLSDSGFYLCAWSAHVGGEAFFGQGTRLTVV.

This chain uses TRBV5-1 with TRBJ1-5, with D possibly matching TRBD1 (6 bases). Trimming shortened V by 4 bases and J by 4 bases, and 12 bases separated the two germline ends. CDR1 is SGHRS and CDR2 is YFSETQ in the germline V gene. The CDR3 consists of 14 residues. This CDR3 is CASSLGGQNQPQHF. The CDR3, as DNA: TGCGCCAGCAGCCTAGGGGGGCAAAATCAGCCCCAGCATTTT.

CDR3 sequence reads: CASSLTENTEAFF. The CDR3 nucleotides read TGTGCCAGCAGCTTGACAGAGAACACTGAAGCTTTCTTT. The chain couples TRBV28 to TRBJ1-1; perhaps TRBD1 as D (5 bases). Germline values: CDR1 MDHEN, CDR2 SYDVKM. This CDR3 contains 13 residues. V lost 6 bases and J lost 1, with 9 bases in between.

The gene calls are TRBV7-8 and TRBJ2-5; D perhaps matches TRBD2 (5 bases). Per the germline V gene, CDR1 is SGHVS and CDR2 is FQNEAQ. V was pared by 5 bases and J by 5 bases, with 9 bases between. This CDR3 region has 12 residues. CDR3 nucleotides: TGTGCCAGCAGCCTCGAGCGGGAGACCCAGTACTTC. It is translated as CASSLERETQYF. Variable domain in full (rest from reference TRBV7-8 and TRBJ2-5): GAGVSQSPRYKVAKRGQDVALRCDPISGHVSLFWYQQALGQGPEFLTYFQNEAQLDKSGLPSDRFFAERPEGSVSTLKIQRTQQEDSAVYLCASSLERETQYFGPGTRLLVL.

The rearrangement joins TRBV6-1 to TRBJ1-5; D might be TRBD1 (6 bases). This CDR3 region has 14 residues. CDR1 is MNHNS, CDR2 SASEGT, per germline. V was cut by 7 bases and J by 1 base, with 11 bases left in between. CDR3 region: CASIEGGSNQPQHF. CDR3 coding DNA: TGTGCCAGCATCGAGGGGGGGAGCAATCAGCCCCAGCATTTT.

The chain combines TRBV5-1 with TRBJ1-2, with D possibly matching TRBD1 (6 bases). V gave up 7 bases and J gave up 2 bases, with 15 bases separating them. The CDR3 contains 14 residues. The germline gives CDR1 SGHRS, CDR2 YFSETQ. Written as DNA, the CDR3 is TGCGCCAGCCACCAGGGACACGGGAACTATGGCTACACCTTC. Protein sequence: CASHQGHGNYGYTF.